Listed below are T cell receptor beta chains from one sample, sequenced in a study of cytomegalovirus exposure and HLA in healthy donors. Clones were read by immunoSEQ multiplex PCR, and TCRdb kept only the in-frame ones, dropping some. The table shows some 200,000 clones, with 80% occurring only once. Sequences were obtained from PBMCs. These TCRs come from a boy aged 10-17 years in good health and CMV-seronegative. Both conserved end residues are part of each CDR3. Fields, in order: D gene, clone size, V gene, J gene, CDR3 DNA, CDR3 protein. The D gene is left open where the match is weak. Clone size appears in some rows only: once, few, many, or a class for an expanded clone.

.	once	TRBV7-8	TRBJ2-7	TGTGCCAGCAGCTCTCCTAGGCGGGCCGAGGACCTCTACGAGCAGTACTTC	CASSSPRRAEDLYEQYF
.	.	TRBV30	TRBJ1-2	TGTGCCTGGAGGGCGGGGGGATGGCTCCCTCACTTC	CAWRAGGWLPHF
.	.	TRBV5-5	TRBJ2-1	TGTGCCAGCAGCTTAGGCAGGACCTACAATGAGCAGTTCTTC	CASSLGRTYNEQFF
.	.	TRBV7-9	TRBJ1-2	TGTGCCAGCAGCGGGGGGGCGCCTAACTATGGCTACACCTTC	CASSGGAPNYGYTF
.	.	TRBV6-5	TRBJ2-5	TGTGCCAGCAGTGGATCAGGGGTGGAGACCCAGTACTTC	CASSGSGVETQYF
.	.	TRBV19	TRBJ1-1	TGTGCCAGTATCCCGCGGGCCTTTTCGAGGTGGGGAGCTTTCTTT	CASIPRAFSRWGAFF
.	.	TRBV29-1	TRBJ2-7	TGCAGCGTTCAAGGGGCTGGTTCCCCCCAGTACTTC	CSVQGAGSPQYF
.	.	TRBV30	TRBJ1-1	TGTGCCTGGAGTGTTTGGACAGAGTCGAACACTGAAGCTTTCTTT	CAWSVWTESNTEAFF
TRBD1	.	TRBV10-3	TRBJ1-2	TGTGCCATCAGTGGTACAGGGGGCTATGGCTACACCTTC	CAISGTGGYGYTF
.	.	TRBV18	TRBJ1-1	TGTGCCAGCTCACCGGGTCTTAGCCCTGAAGCTTTCTTT	CASSPGLSPEAFF
TRBD1	.	TRBV19	TRBJ1-1	TGTGCCAGTAGGGGGACAGACTTGAACACTGAAGCTTTCTTT	CASRGTDLNTEAFF
TRBD2	.	TRBV13	TRBJ2-1	TGTGCCAGCCGGGAGGATCTCTCCTACAATGAGCAGTTCTTC	CASREDLSYNEQFF
.	.	TRBV30	TRBJ2-1	TGTGCCTGGAGTGTTCGGCGGGAACCTTCGAGTGAGCAGTTCTTC	CAWSVRREPSSEQFF
TRBD1	few	TRBV10-3	TRBJ1-5	TGTGCCATCAGCGGGACAGGGGATAGCAATCAGCCCCAGCATTTT	CAISGTGDSNQPQHF
.	few	TRBV5-6	TRBJ1-1	TGTGCCAGCACCCTAGCGGGGAGACTTATGAACACTGAAGCTTTCTTT	CASTLAGRLMNTEAFF
.	.	TRBV9	TRBJ1-2	TGTGCCAGCAGCGTATTGGGGCGCAACTATGGCTACACCTTC	CASSVLGRNYGYTF
.	.	TRBV18	TRBJ1-1	TGTGCCAGCTCACCTCTTCAGGGAAAGATTGAAGCTTTCTTT	CASSPLQGKIEAFF
.	once	TRBV7-2	TRBJ2-1	TGTGCCAGCAGCTTTAGGGTTGGGGAGGAGCAGTTCTTC	CASSFRVGEEQFF
TRBD1	few	TRBV7-9	TRBJ1-1	TGTGCCAGCACCACAGGGGGGAAGAGGAACACTGAAGCTTTCTTT	CASTTGGKRNTEAFF
.	.	TRBV27	TRBJ1-5	TGTGCCAGCAGTCCCGGGTCTGAGGATCAGCCCCAGCATTTT	CASSPGSEDQPQHF
.	.	TRBV7-2	TRBJ1-1	TGTGCCAGCAGCTTCTCCGAGGTGCTGGCTGAAGCTTTCTTT	CASSFSEVLAEAFF
.	.	TRBV5-1	TRBJ2-3	TGCGCCAGCAGTTCCCTCACGGGCGGGGCGGCAGATACGCAGTATTTT	CASSSLTGGAADTQYF
.	.	TRBV7-2	TRBJ1-2	TGTGCCAGCAGCTTAAGGCCGACAGTAGGTTATGGCTACACCTTC	CASSLRPTVGYGYTF
.	.	TRBV5-1	TRBJ2-5	TGCGCCAGCAGCTTGAGCAGGGGCCAAGAGACCCAGTACTTC	CASSLSRGQETQYF
.	.	TRBV5-6	TRBJ2-1	TGTGCCAGCAGCTTGGGGTCCGGCAATGAGCAGTTCTTC	CASSLGSGNEQFF
.	.	TRBV30	TRBJ2-3	TGTGCCTGGACCCCTAGCACAGATACGCAGTATTTT	CAWTPSTDTQYF
.	.	TRBV19	TRBJ2-7	TGTGCCAGTAGTCTATCAGGGACCTACGAGCAGTACTTC	CASSLSGTYEQYF
.	once	TRBV4-1	TRBJ2-5	TGCGCCAGCAGCCAAGAAAAGGGGGGGACAGGACCCAGAGAGACCCAGTACTTC	CASSQEKGGTGPRETQYF
TRBD1	.	TRBV28	TRBJ1-1	TGTGCCAGCAGGGGAACAGGGGGCACTGAAGCTTTCTTT	CASRGTGGTEAFF
.	.	TRBV5-1	TRBJ2-6	TGCGCCAGCAGGGACAGCTCCTCTGGGGCCAACGTCCTGACTTTC	CASRDSSSGANVLTF
.	.	TRBV7-2	TRBJ2-5	TGTGCCAGCAGCTTAAGACAGCCGCGGGAGACCCAGTACTTC	CASSLRQPRETQYF
.	.	TRBV6-4	TRBJ1-1	TGTGCCAGCCACGGGGGGGGCCCAACTTTCTTT	CASHGGGPTFF
TRBD1	.	TRBV10-3	TRBJ1-1	TGTGCCATCAGTAGGAGGGGACAGGACAACACTGAAGCTTTCTTT	CAISRRGQDNTEAFF
TRBD1	once	TRBV19	TRBJ2-7	TGTGCCAGTAGTATAGAGGTCTCGTGGACAGGGTCCTACGAGCAGTACTTC	CASSIEVSWTGSYEQYF
TRBD1	.	TRBV9	TRBJ1-2	TGTGCCAGCAGGGACAGGGATTCCTATGGCTACACCTTC	CASRDRDSYGYTF
TRBD2	.	TRBV4-1	TRBJ2-3	TGCGCCAGCAGCCGAACCGGACTAGAGGCTGATACGCAGTATTTT	CASSRTGLEADTQYF
.	.	TRBV7-9	TRBJ2-5	TGTGCCAGCAGCTTAAATGGGGGGGAGACCCAGTACTTC	CASSLNGGETQYF
TRBD2	.	TRBV18	TRBJ2-1	TGTGCCAGCTCACCCGGACTAGCGGGTAATGAGCAGTTCTTC	CASSPGLAGNEQFF
.	.	TRBV6-4	TRBJ2-1	TGTGCCAGCAGTGACTCAGGGGGCTACAATGAGCAGTTCTTC	CASSDSGGYNEQFF
.	.	TRBV19	TRBJ1-4	TGTGCCAGTAGTATTGCCAGGGTCGGTGAAAAACTGTTTTTT	CASSIARVGEKLFF